This T cell receptor beta chain was recorded in a study of T cell responses to AZD1222 COVID-19 vaccine. Data came from immunoSEQ multiplex PCR; TCRdb stores just in-frame clones and leaves some out. This sample carries 200,000 or so clones, about 90% of them seen once, and the ten largest clones take about 3%. As concerns this clone: Its antigen is still unknown.

From germline, CDR1 is SGHAT and CDR2 FQNNGV. With 6 bases removed from V and 1 base from J, the gap between germline ends came to 12 bases. CDR3 length: 14 amino acids. The study, taken as a whole, reports: After the peak T cell response, and only then, were repertoires sampled. The donors showed a predominance of white British ancestry and of females, with possible underestimation of clonal diversity. Among spike-specific TCRs, nearly half reportedly target unmutated variant regions. Spike-specific TCR repertoires showed rising breadth and depth after two AZD1222 doses.

This receptor was taken from an adult in good health. The sample here was peripheral blood, taken on day 0 of MenACWY control vaccination. The gene calls are TRBV11-2 and TRBJ1-1; D ambiguous. The CDR3 nucleotides read TGTGCCAGCAGGCGGTTTTCCGGGAACACTGAAGCTTTCTTT. Protein: CASRRFSGNTEAFF.